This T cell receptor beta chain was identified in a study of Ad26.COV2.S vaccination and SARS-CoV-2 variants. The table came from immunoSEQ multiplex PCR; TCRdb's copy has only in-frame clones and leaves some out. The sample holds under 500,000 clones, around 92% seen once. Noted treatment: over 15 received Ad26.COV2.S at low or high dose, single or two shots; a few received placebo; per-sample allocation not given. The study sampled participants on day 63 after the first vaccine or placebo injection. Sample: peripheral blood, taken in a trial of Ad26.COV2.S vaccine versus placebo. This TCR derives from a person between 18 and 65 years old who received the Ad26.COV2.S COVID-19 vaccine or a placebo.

The CDR3 is CASSSPGQGIGAGANVLTF. The CDR3 nucleotides are TGTGCCAGCAGCTCACCGGGACAGGGGATTGGGGCCGGGGCCAACGTCCTGACTTTC. The V gene is TRBV7-6, the J gene TRBJ2-6, with TRBD1 matching over 10 bases. J lost 4 bases, V lost 4 bases, and 13 bases had no gene match. This CDR3 spans 19 amino acids. Germline V CDR1 and CDR2: SGHVS, FNYEAQ.